The source of this T cell receptor beta chain is a study of cytomegalovirus exposure and HLA in healthy donors. Study details: Early on, a data release was issued that held roughly 86 million unique TCRs from HLA-typed donors. Study findings and constraints: A link between a missense DCLRE1C variant and TCR beta V- and J-gene trimming emerged from a later analysis. Earlier analysis yielded a pattern in which most TCR beta V segments were productive about 90% or about 30% of the time.

Use of 60 Vbeta and 13 Jbeta primers characterized the PCR. Method: immunoSEQ multiplex PCR; TCRdb's copy keeps in-frame clones and lacks some. The table has over 100,000 clones, 65% to 90% seen once. Germline values: CDR1 MNHNS, CDR2 SASEGT. The CDR3 spans 15 residues. With 6 bases removed from V and 5 bases from J, the gap between germline ends came to 16 bases. On this clone: The antigen remains unidentified.

This chain links TRBV6-1 with TRBJ2-2; TRBD2 might be the D (5 bases). The sequence was obtained from a man in his thirties or forties in good health and CMV-seronegative. Sequences were obtained from PBMCs. The CDR3, as DNA: TGTGCCAGCAGCCAGGACGGGGTTTCTACCGGGGAGCTGTTTTTT. It specifies CASSQDGVSTGELFF.